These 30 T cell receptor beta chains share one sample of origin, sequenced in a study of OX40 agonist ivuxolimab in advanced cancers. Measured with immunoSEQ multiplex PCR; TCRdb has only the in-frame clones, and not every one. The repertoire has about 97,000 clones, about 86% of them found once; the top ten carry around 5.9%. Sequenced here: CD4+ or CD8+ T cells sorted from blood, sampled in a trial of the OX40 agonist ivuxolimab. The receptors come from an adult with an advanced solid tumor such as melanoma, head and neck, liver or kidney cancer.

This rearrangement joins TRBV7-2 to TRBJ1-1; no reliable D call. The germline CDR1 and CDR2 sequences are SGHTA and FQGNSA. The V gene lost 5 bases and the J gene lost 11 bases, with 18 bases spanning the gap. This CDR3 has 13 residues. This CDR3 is CASSPLPKLDAFF. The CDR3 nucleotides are TGTGCCAGCAGCCCCCTCCCCAAGCTCGATGCTTTCTTT.

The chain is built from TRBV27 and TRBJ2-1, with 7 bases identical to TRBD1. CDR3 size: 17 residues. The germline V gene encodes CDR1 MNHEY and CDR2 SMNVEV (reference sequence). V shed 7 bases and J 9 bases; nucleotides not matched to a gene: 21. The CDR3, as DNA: TGTGCCAGCATAACCAGATACAGGGGCAACCGAAGAGGTGAGCAGTTCTTC. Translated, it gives CASITRYRGNRRGEQFF.

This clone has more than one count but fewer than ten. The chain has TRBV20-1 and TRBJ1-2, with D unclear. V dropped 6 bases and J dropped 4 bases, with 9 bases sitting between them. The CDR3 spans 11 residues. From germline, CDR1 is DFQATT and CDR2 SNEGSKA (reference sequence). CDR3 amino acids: CSAPGSYGYTF. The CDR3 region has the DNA TGCAGTGCACCCGGATCCTATGGCTACACCTTC.

DNA for the CDR3: TGTGCCAGCAGCTTAACTAGCGGGGGCACAGATACGCAGTATTTT. As protein: CASSLTSGGTDTQYF. This rearrangement joins TRBV11-3 to TRBJ2-3; TRBD2 matches 10 bases. The J segment lost 1 base and the V segment lost 2 bases, leaving 0 bases of the junction unmatched. CDR1 is SGHNT, CDR2 YENEEA, per germline. The CDR3 totals 15 residues.

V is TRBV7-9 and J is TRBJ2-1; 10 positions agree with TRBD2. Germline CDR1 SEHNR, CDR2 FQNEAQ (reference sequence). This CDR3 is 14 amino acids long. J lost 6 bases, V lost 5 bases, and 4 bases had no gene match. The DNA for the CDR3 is TGTGCCAGCAGCCAGCGGGAGGGGAGCAATGAGCAGTTCTTC. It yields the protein CASSQREGSNEQFF.

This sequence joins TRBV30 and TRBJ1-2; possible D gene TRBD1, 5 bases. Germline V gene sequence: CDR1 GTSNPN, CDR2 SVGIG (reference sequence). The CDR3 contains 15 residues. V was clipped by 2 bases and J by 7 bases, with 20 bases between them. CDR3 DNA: TGTGCCTGGAGTCCCCTCTTCCAGGGCCAACGTGGCTACACCTTC. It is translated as CAWSPLFQGQRGYTF.

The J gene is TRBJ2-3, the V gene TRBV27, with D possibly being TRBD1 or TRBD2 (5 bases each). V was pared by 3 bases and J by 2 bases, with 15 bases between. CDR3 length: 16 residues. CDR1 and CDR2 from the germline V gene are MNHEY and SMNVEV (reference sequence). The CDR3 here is CASSFLKGRLTDTQYF. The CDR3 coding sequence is TGTGCCAGCAGTTTCCTTAAGGGACGCCTCACAGATACGCAGTATTTT.

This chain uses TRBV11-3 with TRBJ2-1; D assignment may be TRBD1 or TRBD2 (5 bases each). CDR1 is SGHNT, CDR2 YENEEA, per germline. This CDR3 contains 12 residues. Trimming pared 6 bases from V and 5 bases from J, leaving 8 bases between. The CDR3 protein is CASSGTHNEQFF. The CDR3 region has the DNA TGTGCCAGCAGTGGGACCCACAATGAGCAGTTCTTC.

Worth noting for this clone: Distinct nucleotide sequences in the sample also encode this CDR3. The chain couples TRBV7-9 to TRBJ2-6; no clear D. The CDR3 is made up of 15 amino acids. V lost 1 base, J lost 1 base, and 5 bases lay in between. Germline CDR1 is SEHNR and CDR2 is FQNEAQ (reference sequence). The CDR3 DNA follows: TGTGCCAGCAGCTTAGGCGGTTCTGGGGCCAACGTCCTGACTTTC. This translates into CASSLGGSGANVLTF.

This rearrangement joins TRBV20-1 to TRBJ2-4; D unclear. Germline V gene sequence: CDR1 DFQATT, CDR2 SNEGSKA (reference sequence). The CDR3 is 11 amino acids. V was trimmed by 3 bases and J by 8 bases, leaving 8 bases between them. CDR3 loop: CSASVRDIQYF. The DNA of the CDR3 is TGCAGTGCTAGTGTTAGGGACATTCAGTACTTC.

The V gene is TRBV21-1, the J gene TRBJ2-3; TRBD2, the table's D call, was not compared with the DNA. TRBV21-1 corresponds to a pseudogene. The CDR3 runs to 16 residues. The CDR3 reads CASSSQLAESTDTQYF. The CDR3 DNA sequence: TGTGCCAGCAGCTCCCAGCTAGCGGAGAGCACAGATACGCAGTATTTT.

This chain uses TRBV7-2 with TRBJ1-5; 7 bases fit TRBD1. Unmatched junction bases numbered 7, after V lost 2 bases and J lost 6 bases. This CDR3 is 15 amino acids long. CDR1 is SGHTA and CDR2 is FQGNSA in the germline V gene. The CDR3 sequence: CASSLQQGIGQPQHF. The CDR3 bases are TGTGCCAGCAGCTTACAACAGGGGATCGGTCAGCCCCAGCATTTT.

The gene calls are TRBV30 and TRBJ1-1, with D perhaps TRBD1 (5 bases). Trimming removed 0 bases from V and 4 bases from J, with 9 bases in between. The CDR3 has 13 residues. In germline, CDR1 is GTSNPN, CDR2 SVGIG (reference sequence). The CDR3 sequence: CAWSVGQGTEAFF. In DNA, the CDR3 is TGTGCCTGGAGTGTAGGGCAGGGCACTGAAGCTTTCTTT.

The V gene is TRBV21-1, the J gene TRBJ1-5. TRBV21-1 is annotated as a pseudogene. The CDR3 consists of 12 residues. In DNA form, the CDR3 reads TGTGCCAGCAACCGGAATTATCAGCCCCAGCATTTT. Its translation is CASNRNYQPQHF.

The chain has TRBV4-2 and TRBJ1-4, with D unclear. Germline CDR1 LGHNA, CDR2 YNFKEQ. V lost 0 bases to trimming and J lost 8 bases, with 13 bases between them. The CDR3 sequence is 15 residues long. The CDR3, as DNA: TGTGCCAGCAGCCAAGATGGGGTTACGGGGGAAAAACTGTTTTTT. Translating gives CASSQDGVTGEKLFF.

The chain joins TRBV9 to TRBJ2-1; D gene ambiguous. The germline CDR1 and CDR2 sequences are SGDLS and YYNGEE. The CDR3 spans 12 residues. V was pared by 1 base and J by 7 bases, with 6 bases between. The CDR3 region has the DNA TGTGCCAGCAGCGTAAGTAGAAATGAGCAGTTCTTC. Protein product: CASSVSRNEQFF.

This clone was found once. The CDR3 protein is CASSGSTGGFRAFF. The CDR3, as DNA: TGTGCCAGCAGTGGTTCGACAGGGGGTTTTCGTGCTTTCTTT. The chain links TRBV6-1 to TRBJ1-1; the match to TRBD1 covers 9 bases. The CDR3 is 14 amino acids. V shed 4 bases and J 11 bases; nucleotides not matched to a gene: 11. CDR1 is MNHNS and CDR2 is SASEGT in the germline V gene.

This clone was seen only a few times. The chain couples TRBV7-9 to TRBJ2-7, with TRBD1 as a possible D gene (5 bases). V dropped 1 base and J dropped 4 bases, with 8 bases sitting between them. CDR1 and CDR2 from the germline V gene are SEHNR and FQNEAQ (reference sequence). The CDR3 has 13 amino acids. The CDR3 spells CASSLGGEYEQYF. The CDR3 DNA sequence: TGTGCCAGCAGCTTAGGGGGCGAATACGAGCAGTACTTC.

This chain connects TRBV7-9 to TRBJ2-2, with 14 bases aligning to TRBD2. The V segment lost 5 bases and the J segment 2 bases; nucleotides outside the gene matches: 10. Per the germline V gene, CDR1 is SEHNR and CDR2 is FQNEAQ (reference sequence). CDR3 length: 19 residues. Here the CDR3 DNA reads TGTGCCAGCAGCGCCCGACTAGCGGGAGGGCATATTAACACCGGGGAGCTGTTTTTT. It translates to CASSARLAGGHINTGELFF.

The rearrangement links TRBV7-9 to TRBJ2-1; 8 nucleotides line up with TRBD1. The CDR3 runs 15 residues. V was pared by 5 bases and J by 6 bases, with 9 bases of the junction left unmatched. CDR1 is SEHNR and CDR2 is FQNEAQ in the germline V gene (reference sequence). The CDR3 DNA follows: TGTGCCAGCAGCCTAGATTGGACAGGGAGCAATGAGCAGTTCTTC. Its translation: CASSLDWTGSNEQFF.

In nucleotides, the CDR3 is TGTGCCAGCTCCGTCGGGATCACAGATACGCAGTATTTT. It is translated as CASSVGITDTQYF. This chain joins TRBV7-2 and TRBJ2-3; D is possibly TRBD2 (5 bases). CDR3 length equals 13 residues. Germline CDR1 SGHTA, CDR2 FQGNSA. V was pared by 8 bases and J by 2 bases, with 11 bases between.

The CDR3 is CASRYTGTREFF. Here the CDR3 DNA reads TGTGCCAGCAGATATACCGGGACCAGAGAGTTCTTC. The chain is built from TRBV27 and TRBJ2-1; the D call may be TRBD1 or TRBD2 (5 bases each). Trimming removed 6 bases from V and 14 bases from J, with 17 bases in between. Germline-derived CDR1 and CDR2 are MNHEY and SMNVEV (reference sequence). The CDR3 loop spans 12 amino acids.

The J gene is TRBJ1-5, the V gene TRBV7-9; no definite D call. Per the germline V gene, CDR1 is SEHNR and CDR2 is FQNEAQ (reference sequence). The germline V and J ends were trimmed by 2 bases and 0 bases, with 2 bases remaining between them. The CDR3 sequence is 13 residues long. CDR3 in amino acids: CASSLSSNQPQHF. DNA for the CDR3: TGTGCCAGCAGCTTATCTAGCAATCAGCCCCAGCATTTT.

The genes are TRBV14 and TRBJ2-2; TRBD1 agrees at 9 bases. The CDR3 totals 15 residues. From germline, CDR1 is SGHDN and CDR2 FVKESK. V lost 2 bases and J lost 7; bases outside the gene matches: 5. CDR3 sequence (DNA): TGTGCCAGCAGCCAACGGACAGGGGAGTTCGGGGAGCTGTTTTTT. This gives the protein CASSQRTGEFGELFF. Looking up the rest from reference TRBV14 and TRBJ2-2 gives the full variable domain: EAGVTQFPSHSVIEKGQTVTLRCDPISGHDNLYWYRRVMGKEIKFLLHFVKESKQDESGMPNNRFLAERTGGTYSTLKVQPAELEDSGVYFCASSQRTGEFGELFFGEGSRLTVL.

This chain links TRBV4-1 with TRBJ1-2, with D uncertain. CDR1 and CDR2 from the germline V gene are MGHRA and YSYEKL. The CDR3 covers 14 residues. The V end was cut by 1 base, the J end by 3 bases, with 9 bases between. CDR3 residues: CASSQGQGYYGYTF. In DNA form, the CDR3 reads TGCGCCAGCAGCCAAGGCCAAGGGTACTATGGCTACACCTTC.

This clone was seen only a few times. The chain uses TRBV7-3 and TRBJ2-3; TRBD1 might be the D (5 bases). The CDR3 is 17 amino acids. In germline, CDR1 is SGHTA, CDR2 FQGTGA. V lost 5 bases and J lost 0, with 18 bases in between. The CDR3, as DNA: TGTGCCAGCAGCCTGGACCCTTTGGGGCGAAGCACAGATACGCAGTATTTT. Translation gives CASSLDPLGRSTDTQYF.

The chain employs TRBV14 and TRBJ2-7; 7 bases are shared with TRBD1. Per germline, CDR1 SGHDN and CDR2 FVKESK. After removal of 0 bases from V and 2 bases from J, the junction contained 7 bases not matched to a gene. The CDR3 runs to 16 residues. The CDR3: CASSQDLGQTPYEQYF. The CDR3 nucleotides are TGTGCCAGCAGCCAAGACCTGGGACAGACCCCCTACGAGCAGTACTTC.

The CDR3 sequence is CAWYFSGSEQFF. CDR3 nucleotides: TGTGCCTGGTACTTTTCGGGTAGCGAGCAGTTCTTC. This sequence joins TRBV30 and TRBJ2-1; D not resolved. V lost 5 bases and J lost 10, with 15 bases in between. Germline V gene lookup returns CDR1 GTSNPN and CDR2 SVGIG (reference sequence). The CDR3 spans 12 residues.

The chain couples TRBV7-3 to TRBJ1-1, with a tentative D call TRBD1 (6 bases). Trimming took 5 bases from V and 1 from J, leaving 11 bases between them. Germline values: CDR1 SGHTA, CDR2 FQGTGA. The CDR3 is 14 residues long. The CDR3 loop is CASSTQGGNTEAFF. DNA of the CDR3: TGTGCCAGCAGCACACAGGGTGGGAACACTGAAGCTTTCTTT.

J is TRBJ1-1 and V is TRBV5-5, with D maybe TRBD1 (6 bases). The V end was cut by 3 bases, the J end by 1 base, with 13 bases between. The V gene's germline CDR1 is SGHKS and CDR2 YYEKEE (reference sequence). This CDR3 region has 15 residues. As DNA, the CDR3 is TGTGCCAGCAGCTCAACGACAGGATGGAACACTGAAGCTTTCTTT. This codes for CASSSTTGWNTEAFF.